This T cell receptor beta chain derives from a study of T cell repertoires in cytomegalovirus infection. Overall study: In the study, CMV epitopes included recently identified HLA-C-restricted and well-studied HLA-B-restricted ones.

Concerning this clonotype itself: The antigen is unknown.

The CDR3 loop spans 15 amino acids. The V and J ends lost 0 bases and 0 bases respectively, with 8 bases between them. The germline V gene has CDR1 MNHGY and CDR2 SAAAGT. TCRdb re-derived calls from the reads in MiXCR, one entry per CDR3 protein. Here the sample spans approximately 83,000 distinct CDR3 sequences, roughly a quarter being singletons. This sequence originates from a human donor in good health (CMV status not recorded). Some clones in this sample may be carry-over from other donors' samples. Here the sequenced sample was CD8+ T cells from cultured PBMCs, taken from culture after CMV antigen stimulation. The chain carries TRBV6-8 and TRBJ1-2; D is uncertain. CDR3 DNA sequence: TGTGCCAGCAGTTACTCGAACGTGGCTAACTATGGCTACACCTTC. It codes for CASSYSNVANYGYTF.